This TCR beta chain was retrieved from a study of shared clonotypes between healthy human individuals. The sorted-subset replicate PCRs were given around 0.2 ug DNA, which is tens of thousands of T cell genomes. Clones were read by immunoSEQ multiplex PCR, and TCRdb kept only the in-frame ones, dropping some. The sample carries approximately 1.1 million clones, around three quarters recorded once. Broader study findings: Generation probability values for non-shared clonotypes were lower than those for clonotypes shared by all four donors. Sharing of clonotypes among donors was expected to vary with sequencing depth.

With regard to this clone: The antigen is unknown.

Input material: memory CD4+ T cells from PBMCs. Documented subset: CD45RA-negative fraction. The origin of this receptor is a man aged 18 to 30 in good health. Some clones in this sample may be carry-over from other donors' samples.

This CDR3 reads CATSREMGGNTEAFF. In nucleotides, the CDR3 is TGTGCCACCAGCAGAGAAATGGGGGGTAACACTGAAGCTTTCTTT. This chain joins TRBV15 and TRBJ1-1, with D tentatively TRBD1 (5 bases). There are 15 residues in the CDR3. V lost 0 bases and J lost 2, with 10 bases in between. Germline CDR1 reads LNHNV; CDR2 reads YYDKDF (reference sequence).